Below, 27 T cell receptor beta chains from the same sample are listed, as sequenced in a study of cytomegalovirus exposure and HLA in healthy donors. Data came from immunoSEQ multiplex PCR; TCRdb stores just in-frame clones and leaves some out. This sample has 110,000 or so clones, with 70% to 90% found just once. The sequencing input was PBMCs. These receptors were taken from a young woman in good health and CMV-seronegative.

The chain combines TRBV27 with TRBJ1-5; a possible D gene is TRBD1 (6 bases). Deletions cut 4 bases from V and 2 bases from J, with 9 bases between. Germline V gives CDR1 MNHEY, CDR2 SMNVEV (reference sequence). CDR3 length: 14 residues. The CDR3 region is CASSWGHGNQPQHF. DNA of the CDR3: TGTGCCAGCAGTTGGGGGCATGGCAATCAGCCCCAGCATTTT.

V gene TRBV5-1 combines with J gene TRBJ2-5, with D perhaps matching TRBD1 (5 bases). V dropped 2 bases and J dropped 5 bases, with 13 bases sitting between them. Germline CDR1 is SGHRS and CDR2 is YFSETQ. The CDR3 consists of 14 residues. CDR3 sequence: CASSFLGVGETQYF. Here the CDR3 DNA reads TGCGCCAGCAGCTTCCTAGGGGTTGGGGAGACCCAGTACTTC.

The V and J genes are TRBV4-1 and TRBJ2-1, with 13 bases fitting TRBD2. Looked up from germline, CDR1 is MGHRA and CDR2 is YSYEKL. Trimming removed 5 bases from V and 10 bases from J; junction bases left unmatched: 5. This CDR3 contains 14 residues. Here the CDR3 DNA reads TGCGCCAGCAGCAAACTAGCGGGGGGGCCGGAGCAGTTCTTC. Amino acid sequence: CASSKLAGGPEQFF.

J is TRBJ1-5 and V is TRBV15; TRBD1 aligns across 9 bases. This CDR3 comprises 16 residues. Trimming removed 0 bases from V and 4 bases from J; junction bases left unmatched: 4. CDR1 LNHNV and CDR2 YYDKDF come from the germline V gene (reference sequence). This CDR3 is CATSRDSGQGNQPQHF. The CDR3 coding sequence is TGTGCCACCAGCAGAGATTCGGGACAGGGAAATCAGCCCCAGCATTTT.

The chain links TRBV7-6 to TRBJ2-3, with 8 bases matching TRBD2. CDR3 length: 15 residues. V dropped 5 bases and J dropped 1; count of bases not matched to a gene: 5. Germline loops: CDR1 SGHVS, CDR2 FNYEAQ. The CDR3 bases are TGTGCCAGCAGCCAAACTAGCGGAGGCACAGATACGCAGTATTTT. The encoded protein is CASSQTSGGTDTQYF.

This chain uses TRBV18 with TRBJ1-5, with 8 bases matching TRBD1. V was pared by 6 bases and J by 4 bases, with 5 bases of the junction left unmatched. The CDR3 totals 14 residues. The germline CDR1 and CDR2 sequences are KGHSH and LQKENI. The CDR3 bases are TGTGCCAGCTCTCCGGACAGGGCTAATCAGCCCCAGCATTTT. Residues: CASSPDRANQPQHF.

The chain carries TRBV7-2 and TRBJ1-2, with TRBD1 matching over 9 bases. The CDR3 is 16 amino acids. CDR1 is SGHTA and CDR2 is FQGNSA in the germline V gene. V shed 3 bases and J 3 bases; nucleotides not matched to a gene: 8. CDR3 bases: TGTGCCAGCAGCTTGAGACAGGGGGTCGTGGACTATGGCTACACCTTC. It encodes CASSLRQGVVDYGYTF.

This chain joins TRBV10-2 and TRBJ2-3; D gene unclear. This CDR3 region has 13 residues. Trimming removed 9 bases from V and 0 bases from J, with 10 bases in between. The V gene's germline CDR1 is WSHSY and CDR2 SAAADI. The CDR3 sequence is CASTGGSTDTQYF. Here the CDR3 DNA reads TGCGCCAGTACCGGCGGAAGCACAGATACGCAGTATTTT.

This chain links TRBV5-8 with TRBJ2-2; D uncertain. Germline-derived CDR1 and CDR2 are SGHTS and YDEGEE. With 4 bases removed from V and 3 bases from J, the gap between germline ends came to 13 bases. The CDR3 totals 15 residues. DNA of the CDR3: TGTGCCAGCAGCCCACGCGGCGGTGACACCGGGGAGCTGTTTTTT. Protein product: CASSPRGGDTGELFF. Based on the CDR3 plus reference TRBV5-8 and TRBJ2-2, the full variable domain is EAGVTQSPTHLIKTRGQQATLRCSPISGHTSVYWYQQALGLGLQFLLWYDEGEERNRGNFPPRFSGRQFPNYSSELNVNALELEDSALYLCASSPRGGDTGELFFGEGSRLTVL.

The chain is built from TRBV27 and TRBJ1-1; D not certain. This CDR3 has 16 residues. Germline V CDR1 and CDR2: MNHEY, SMNVEV (reference sequence). Trimming pared 4 bases from V and 4 bases from J, leaving 19 bases between. CDR3 protein: CASSSLLSKGGTEAFF. CDR3 in DNA: TGTGCCAGCAGTTCACTACTGTCGAAGGGAGGCACTGAAGCTTTCTTT.

This chain uses TRBV27 with TRBJ1-6, with D possibly being TRBD1 (5 bases). The CDR3 extends over 19 amino acids. CDR1 is MNHEY and CDR2 is SMNVEV in the germline V gene (reference sequence). Trimming shortened V by 3 bases and J by 3 bases, and 21 bases separated the two germline ends. CDR3 nucleotides: TGTGCCAGCAGTTTTTTAATTCAGGGCGCGCCCTTCTATAATTCACCCCTCCACTTT. It codes for CASSFLIQGAPFYNSPLHF.

This chain uses TRBV28 with TRBJ2-7, with D possibly being TRBD2 (5 bases). Germline V lookup: CDR1 MDHEN, CDR2 SYDVKM. The CDR3 is 13 amino acids. V lost 8 bases to trimming and J lost 2 bases, with 13 bases between them. The chain's CDR3 is CASVAGNTYEQYF. CDR3 DNA: TGTGCCAGCGTAGCCGGGAATACCTACGAGCAGTACTTC.

The chain joins TRBV7-2 to TRBJ2-5; 8 nucleotides align to TRBD2. J was trimmed by 4 bases and V by 3 bases; bases with no gene match: 1. The CDR3 consists of 13 residues. The germline gives CDR1 SGHTA, CDR2 FQGNSA. In DNA form, the CDR3 reads TGTGCCAGCAGCTTTAGCGGGGCAGAGACCCAGTACTTC. It codes for CASSFSGAETQYF.

This chain connects TRBV6-1 to TRBJ2-5, with D possibly matching TRBD2 (5 bases). The CDR3 length is 18 residues. Trimming shortened V by 4 bases and J by 0 bases, and 21 bases separated the two germline ends. The germline V gene encodes CDR1 MNHNS and CDR2 SASEGT. The CDR3 DNA reads TGTGCCAGCAGTGTAAAGAGGGTTTACCGCGAGGACCAAGAGACCCAGTACTTC. Translation: CASSVKRVYREDQETQYF.

The V call is TRBV30, the J call TRBJ2-7; 7 positions agree with TRBD1. V gave up 0 bases and J gave up 4 bases; unmatched junction bases: 6. The CDR3 has 14 residues. CDR1 GTSNPN and CDR2 SVGIG come from the germline V gene (reference sequence). The CDR3 region is CAWSVSRGQYEQYF. CDR3 nucleotide sequence: TGTGCCTGGAGTGTAAGTAGGGGGCAGTACGAGCAGTACTTC.

A few counts support this clone. The V call is TRBV7-2, the J call TRBJ2-1; 7 bases are a match to TRBD1. The germline CDR1 and CDR2 sequences are SGHTA and FQGNSA. The trim removed 1 base at V and 3 bases at J, leaving 3 bases unmatched. This CDR3 has 15 amino acids. CDR3 sequence reads: CASSLGQGFYNEQFF. Here the CDR3 DNA reads TGTGCCAGCAGCTTAGGACAGGGTTTCTACAATGAGCAGTTCTTC.

The V and J genes are TRBV7-9 and TRBJ2-5; a possible D gene is TRBD1 (6 bases). Germline CDR1 and CDR2: SEHNR and FQNEAQ (reference sequence). This CDR3 has 16 amino acids. V was shortened by 0 bases and J by 5 bases, with 16 bases between the two germline ends. CDR3 coding DNA: TGTGCCAGCAGCTTAGCCCCCGGTTGGCAGGGGGAGACCCAGTACTTC. This gives the protein CASSLAPGWQGETQYF. The full variable domain, its missing parts supplied by reference TRBV7-9 and TRBJ2-5, is DTGVSQNPRHKITKRGQNVTFRCDPISEHNRLYWYRQTLGQGPEFLTYFQNEAQLEKSRLLSDRFSAERPKGSFSTLEIQRTEQGDSAMYLCASSLAPGWQGETQYFGPGTRLLVL.

This clone was seen a single time. The J gene is TRBJ2-5, the V gene TRBV29-1; 8 positions match TRBD1. The CDR3 is 12 residues long. Germline CDR1 is SQVTM and CDR2 is ANQGSEA. The CDR3 nucleotides read TGCGGGTCAGGGGGCGCACAAGAGACCCAGTACTTC. Translating it yields CGSGGAQETQYF.

This clone was counted between two and nine times. The V call is TRBV9, the J call TRBJ1-2, with TRBD1 matching 10 bases. The trim removed 3 bases at V and 5 bases at J, leaving 4 bases unmatched. CDR1 SGDLS and CDR2 YYNGEE come from the germline V gene. The CDR3 runs 14 residues. CDR3 loop: CASSGGQGEYGYTF. DNA for the CDR3: TGTGCCAGCAGCGGCGGACAGGGGGAGTATGGCTACACCTTC.

V gene TRBV5-6 combines with J gene TRBJ2-7, with TRBD1 matching 8 bases. The V gene end was trimmed by 3 bases and the J gene end by 3 bases; junction bases not matched to a gene: 8. In germline, CDR1 is SGHDT, CDR2 YYEEEE. The CDR3 runs 15 residues. The DNA for the CDR3 is TGTGCCAGCAGCTCCTTGGCAGGGGGCTACTACGAGCAGTACTTC. It is translated as CASSSLAGGYYEQYF.

The CDR3 coding sequence is TGCGCCAGCAGGGGGACTCTGAACACTGAAGCTTTCTTT. This encodes CASRGTLNTEAFF. This chain connects TRBV10-1 to TRBJ1-1; a possible D gene is TRBD1 (5 bases). The CDR3 loop spans 13 amino acids. Trimming removed 6 bases from V and 0 bases from J, with 8 bases in between. CDR1 and CDR2 (germline): WNHNN, SYGVQD (reference sequence).

The V and J genes are TRBV11-2 and TRBJ1-4; 8 bases fit TRBD1. The CDR3 length is 16 residues. V was clipped by 6 bases and J by 4 bases; unmatched bases: 10. Looked up from germline, CDR1 is SGHAT and CDR2 is FQNNGV. The chain's CDR3 is CASRFRGLEGNEKLFF. The CDR3 DNA is TGTGCCAGCAGATTCAGGGGGCTCGAGGGTAATGAAAAACTGTTTTTT.

J is TRBJ1-6 and V is TRBV7-2; TRBD1 might be the D (6 bases). Trimming cost V 3 bases and J 0 bases, with 18 bases left between them. CDR3 length equals 19 residues. The germline gives CDR1 SGHTA, CDR2 FQGNSA. This chain's CDR3 is CASSLHRTAMSSYNSPLHF. CDR3 coding DNA: TGTGCCAGCAGCTTGCATCGGACAGCTATGAGCTCCTATAATTCACCCCTCCACTTT.

This chain links TRBV18 with TRBJ2-1; TRBD2 might be the D (7 bases). The CDR3 is 17 residues long. CDR1 and CDR2 from the germline V gene are KGHSH and LQKENI. The ends were cut back, 2 bases at V and 4 bases at J, with 18 bases in the middle. The CDR3 loop reads CASSPKEGGGVYNEQFF. Here the CDR3 DNA reads TGTGCCAGCTCACCAAAGGAGGGCGGGGGCGTTTACAATGAGCAGTTCTTC.

This clone showed up just once. The chain links TRBV7-6 to TRBJ1-1, with a tentative D call TRBD1 (5 bases). CDR1 SGHVS and CDR2 FNYEAQ come from the germline V gene. V was shortened by 6 bases and J by 7 bases, with 12 bases between the two germline ends. The CDR3 loop spans 12 amino acids. In DNA form, the CDR3 reads TGTGCCAGCAGGATCTGGGGGGGTGAAGCTTTCTTT. Protein sequence: CASRIWGGEAFF.

This chain links TRBV5-1 with TRBJ2-3; TRBD2 might be the D (5 bases). V was pared by 0 bases and J by 0 bases, with 11 bases between. Germline V lookup: CDR1 SGHRS, CDR2 YFSETQ. CDR3 length: 16 residues. Here the CDR3 reads CASSLGGDLSTDTQYF. In DNA form, the CDR3 reads TGCGCCAGCAGCTTGGGGGGAGACCTTAGCACAGATACGCAGTATTTT.

V and J are TRBV30 and TRBJ2-3, with D hard to call. This CDR3 has 12 amino acids. The germline V and J ends were trimmed by 0 bases and 2 bases, with 3 bases remaining between them. CDR1 GTSNPN and CDR2 SVGIG come from the germline V gene (reference sequence). CDR3 sequence (DNA): TGTGCCTGGAGTGTCTCCACAGATACGCAGTATTTT. This encodes CAWSVSTDTQYF.